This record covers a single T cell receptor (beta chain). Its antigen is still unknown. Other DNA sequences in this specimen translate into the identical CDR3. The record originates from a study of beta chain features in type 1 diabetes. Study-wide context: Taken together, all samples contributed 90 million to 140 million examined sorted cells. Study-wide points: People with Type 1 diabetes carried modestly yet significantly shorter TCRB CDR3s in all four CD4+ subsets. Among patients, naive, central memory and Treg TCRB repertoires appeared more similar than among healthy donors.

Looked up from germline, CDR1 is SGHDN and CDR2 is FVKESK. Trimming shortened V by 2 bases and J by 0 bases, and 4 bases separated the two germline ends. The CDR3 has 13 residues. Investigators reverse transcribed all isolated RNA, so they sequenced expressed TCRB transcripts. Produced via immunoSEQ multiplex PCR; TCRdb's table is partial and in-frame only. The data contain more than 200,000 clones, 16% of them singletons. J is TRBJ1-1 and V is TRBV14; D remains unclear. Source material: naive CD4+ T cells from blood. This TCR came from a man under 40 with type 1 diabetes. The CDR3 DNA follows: TGTGCCAGCAGCCAAACACTGAACACTGAAGCTTTCTTT. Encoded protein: CASSQTLNTEAFF.